The 31 T cell receptor beta chains in this list originate from one sample, sequenced in a study of blood T cell repertoires in COVID-19 (dated by TCRdb to 2018 to 2020). To prepare the library, the immunoSEQ multiplex PCR assay was applied. The table was pulled from immuneACCESS by TCRdb, which kept in-frame rearrangements only. Such tables lose some clones; where checked, under half of the loss comes from unresolved V genes, and the rest has no known cause. In all, the sample holds 350,000 to 400,000 clones, and more than 80% of those were seen once. The ten largest clonotypes hold approximately 3% of the sample. The sample was peripheral blood. The receptor set was obtained from a woman in her twenties or thirties with COVID-19, enrolled during active disease.

The chain couples TRBV7-2 to TRBJ2-1; 9 bases fit TRBD2. CDR3 length: 18 residues. The ends lost 4 bases at V and 4 bases at J; junction bases unmatched: 14. The germline CDR1 and CDR2 sequences are SGHTA and FQGNSA. The CDR3 is CASSSNLVVLAGYNEQFF. CDR3 sequence (DNA): TGTGCCAGCAGCTCGAACTTGGTGGTGCTAGCGGGATACAATGAGCAGTTCTTC.

J is TRBJ1-6 and V is TRBV28, with D maybe TRBD1 (6 bases). There are 15 residues in the CDR3. Trimming removed 4 bases from V and 7 bases from J, with 14 bases in between. CDR1 is MDHEN and CDR2 is SYDVKM in the germline V gene. The CDR3 sequence: CASSSPGVGNSPLHF. The DNA of the CDR3 is TGTGCCAGCAGTTCCCCAGGGGTAGGGAATTCACCCCTCCACTTT. Full variable domain (rest looked up from reference TRBV28 and TRBJ1-6): DVKVTQSSRYLVKRTGEKVFLECVQDMDHENMFWYRQDPGLGLRLIYFSYDVKMKEKGDIPEGYSVSREKKERFSLILESASTNQTSMYLCASSSPGVGNSPLHFGNGTRLTVT.

This clone was detected only a few times. The rearrangement uses TRBV19 and TRBJ2-7, with TRBD1 identical over 9 bases. The germline gives CDR1 LNHDA, CDR2 SQIVND (reference sequence). There are 16 residues in the CDR3. Germline trimming cut 4 bases from V and 0 bases from J; bases unmatched to any gene: 7. The CDR3 loop is CASSRTGTGSSYEQYF. The CDR3 DNA sequence: TGTGCCAGTAGTAGGACCGGGACAGGGAGCTCCTACGAGCAGTACTTC. The whole variable domain, remainder taken from reference TRBV19 and TRBJ2-7, is DGGITQSPKYLFRKEGQNVTLSCEQNLNHDAMYWYRQDPGQGLRLIYYSQIVNDFQKGDIAEGYSVSREKKESFPLTVTSAQKNPTAFYLCASSRTGTGSSYEQYFGPGTRLTVT.

In its sample, this clone was seen once. The J gene is TRBJ1-5, the V gene TRBV24-1, with 7 bases identical to TRBD1. In germline, CDR1 is KGHDR, CDR2 SFDVKD. Unmatched junction bases numbered 13, after V lost 9 bases and J lost 0 bases. The length of the CDR3 is 17 residues. CDR3 DNA: TGTGCCACCTCCCACCGACAGGGTCCGTATAGCAATCAGCCCCAGCATTTT. Encoded protein: CATSHRQGPYSNQPQHF.

This chain uses TRBV29-1 with TRBJ2-5, with D possibly TRBD1 on 5 matching bases. The germline CDR1 and CDR2 sequences are SQVTM and ANQGSEA. The CDR3 extends over 12 amino acids. Trimming took off 2 bases at V and 4 bases at J, with 8 bases between the two ends. The CDR3 DNA is TGCAGCGTTGAAAGGCAGGGAGAGACCCAGTACTTC. Residues: CSVERQGETQYF.

V and J are TRBV4-3 and TRBJ1-1; weak D call: TRBD1 (6 bases). CDR1 is LGHNA and CDR2 is YSLEER in the germline V gene. V lost 1 base and J 3 bases, leaving 9 bases between the germline ends. This CDR3 contains 14 residues. The CDR3: CASSQVQGYTEAFF. The CDR3 nucleotides are TGCGCCAGCAGCCAAGTACAGGGATACACTGAAGCTTTCTTT.

CDR3 region: CASSFTGGDQPQHF. Here the CDR3 DNA reads TGCGCCAGCAGCTTCACAGGGGGCGATCAGCCCCAGCATTTT. The chain carries TRBV5-1 and TRBJ1-5; 9 bases are shared with TRBD1. Germline trimming cut 2 bases from V and 5 bases from J; bases unmatched to any gene: 2. The CDR3 is made up of 14 amino acids. The germline CDR1 and CDR2 sequences are SGHRS and YFSETQ.

The genes are TRBV4-3 and TRBJ2-7; 11 bases match TRBD2. The CDR3 is 16 amino acids. V lost 0 bases to trimming and J lost 2 bases; unmatched junction nucleotides: 3. CDR1 and CDR2 from the germline V gene are LGHNA and YSLEER. The CDR3 loop reads CASSQDSGGATYEQYF. Written as DNA, the CDR3 is TGCGCCAGCAGCCAAGATAGCGGGGGGGCCACCTACGAGCAGTACTTC.

Here the CDR3 reads CASSIDSGTGGSGNTIYF. DNA of the CDR3: TGTGCCAGTAGTATAGACTCAGGGACAGGGGGCTCTGGAAACACCATATATTTT. The rearrangement links TRBV19 to TRBJ1-3, with 11 bases that match TRBD1. The CDR3 spans 18 residues. Trimming removed 0 bases from V and 0 bases from J; junction bases left unmatched: 4. CDR1 LNHDA and CDR2 SQIVND come from the germline V gene (reference sequence).

The sample holds one count of this clone. The V call is TRBV6-4, the J call TRBJ2-1, with 8 bases identical to TRBD1. Trimming at V came to 5 bases and at J to 2 bases, leaving 5 bases not matched to a gene. The CDR3 sequence is 15 residues long. From germline, CDR1 is MRHNA and CDR2 SNTAGT. This CDR3 reads CASSPRQGTYNEQFF. In nucleotides, the CDR3 is TGTGCCAGCAGTCCCCGACAGGGGACCTACAATGAGCAGTTCTTC.

The chain joins TRBV2 to TRBJ2-1, with 8 bases aligning to TRBD1. V trimming: 10 bases; J trimming: 3 bases; junction bases outside the gene matches: 8. The CDR3 extends over 14 amino acids. Germline V gene data show CDR1 as SNHLY and CDR2 as FYNNEI. In DNA form, the CDR3 reads TGTGCCAACTCACGGGACAGGAACTACAATGAGCAGTTCTTC. It translates to CANSRDRNYNEQFF.

The sample holds a few counts of this clone. The rearrangement joins TRBV6-6 to TRBJ1-1; D unclear. CDR3 length: 11 amino acids. Germline-derived CDR1 and CDR2 are MNHNY and SVGAGI (reference sequence). V was cut by 5 bases and J by 3 bases, with 4 bases left in between. The CDR3 reads CASSPYTEAFF. In nucleotides, the CDR3 is TGTGCCAGCAGTCCATACACTGAAGCTTTCTTT.

The CDR3 spells CAWKGDRVGTETQYF. In nucleotides, the CDR3 is TGTGCCTGGAAGGGAGACAGGGTCGGAACGGAGACCCAGTACTTC. The rearrangement links TRBV30 to TRBJ2-5, with 7 bases that match TRBD1. This CDR3 has 15 amino acids. The V and J ends lost 4 bases and 5 bases, in that order; junction bases with no gene match: 13. The germline CDR1 and CDR2 sequences are GTSNPN and SVGIG (reference sequence).

The V call is TRBV2, the J call TRBJ2-1; 9 nucleotides align to TRBD1. CDR3 length: 11 residues. J lost 13 bases, V lost 6 bases, and 4 bases had no gene match. Germline-derived CDR1 and CDR2 are SNHLY and FYNNEI. The CDR3 spells CASSSQGAQFF. CDR3 DNA: TGTGCCAGCAGCTCACAGGGGGCTCAGTTCTTC.

The chain couples TRBV7-9 to TRBJ2-5; D remains unclear. The CDR3 is made up of 16 amino acids. CDR1 and CDR2 (germline): SEHNR, FQNEAQ (reference sequence). Trimming removed 1 base from V and 3 bases from J, with 15 bases in between. The CDR3 reads CASSLGSFPAEETQYF. CDR3 bases: TGTGCCAGCAGCTTAGGCAGTTTTCCCGCTGAAGAGACCCAGTACTTC.

The gene calls are TRBV7-9 and TRBJ2-1, with D unresolved. The germline CDR1 and CDR2 sequences are SEHNR and FQNEAQ (reference sequence). V lost 3 bases and J 8 bases, leaving 11 bases between the germline ends. The CDR3 loop spans 13 amino acids. The chain's CDR3 is CASSFIGVDEQFF. CDR3 DNA: TGTGCCAGCAGCTTCATAGGAGTGGATGAGCAGTTCTTC.

The V gene is TRBV15, the J gene TRBJ2-1; 9 positions match TRBD2. The germline V gene has CDR1 LNHNV and CDR2 YYDKDF (reference sequence). This CDR3 is built from 15 residues. V lost 1 base, J lost 5 bases, and 3 bases stayed unmatched. The CDR3 DNA follows: TGTGCCACCAGCAGAGTTGTAGCGGGAGACAATGAGCAGTTCTTC. Amino acids: CATSRVVAGDNEQFF.

This chain joins TRBV7-2 and TRBJ1-1; tentative D call: TRBD1 (5 bases). Trimming stripped 4 bases from V and 2 bases from J, with 17 bases between. From germline, CDR1 is SGHTA and CDR2 FQGNSA. There are 16 residues in the CDR3. The CDR3 coding sequence is TGTGCCAGCAGCTCCCCCCGGGACTGGGTAAACACTGAAGCTTTCTTT. As protein: CASSSPRDWVNTEAFF.

The CDR3 reads CASSVGTGYHGYTF. In DNA, the CDR3 is TGTGCCAGCAGTGTGGGGACAGGGTACCATGGCTACACCTTC. This chain connects TRBV2 to TRBJ1-2, with 9 bases aligning to TRBD1. The length of the CDR3 is 14 residues. Germline CDR1 and CDR2: SNHLY and FYNNEI. V shed 4 bases, J shed 6 bases, and the junction held 6 bases outside the gene matches. The full variable domain, with the rest looked up from reference TRBV2 and TRBJ1-2, is EPEVTQTPSHQVTQMGQEVILRCVPISNHLYFYWYRQILGQKVEFLVSFYNNEISEKSEIFDDQFSVERPDGSNFTLKIRSTKLEDSAMYFCASSVGTGYHGYTFGSGTRLTVV.

The CDR3 DNA sequence: TGCAGCGTTGCTTCAGGGATAAATAACTATGGCTACACCTTC. Its translation: CSVASGINNYGYTF. The chain links TRBV29-1 to TRBJ1-2; D is perhaps TRBD1 (5 bases). Trimming pared 4 bases from V and 1 base from J, leaving 13 bases between. The CDR3 is 14 amino acids. From germline, CDR1 is SQVTM and CDR2 ANQGSEA.

V usage is TRBV19 and J usage is TRBJ1-1; D is undetermined. The CDR3 covers 14 residues. Germline CDR1 reads LNHDA; CDR2 reads SQIVND (reference sequence). V was trimmed by 7 bases and J by 1 base, leaving 13 bases between them. The DNA for the CDR3 is TGTGCCAGTATTCCCTCGATGGCGAACACTGAAGCTTTCTTT. Its translation: CASIPSMANTEAFF.

This clone was found once. At one boundary the junction diverges from the germline segment, which might be a read error. The chain recombines TRBV5-1 with TRBJ2-1; 8 bases map to TRBD2. Germline V lookup: CDR1 SGHRS, CDR2 YFSETQ. This CDR3 region has 16 residues. This chain's CDR3 is CASSLISGDIYSEQFF. Written as DNA, the CDR3 is TGCGCCAGCAGCTTGATTAGCGGGGACATCTACAGTGAGCAGTTCTTC.

The chain links TRBV2 to TRBJ2-2; 8 nucleotides agree with TRBD2. The V gene end was trimmed by 2 bases and the J gene end by 6 bases; junction bases not matched to a gene: 2. The CDR3 extends over 14 amino acids. Germline assignment: CDR1 SNHLY and CDR2 FYNNEI. CDR3 region: CASSENGRAGELFF. CDR3 DNA sequence: TGTGCCAGCAGTGAAAACGGGAGGGCCGGGGAGCTGTTTTTT.

J is TRBJ2-1 and V is TRBV27; a possible D gene is TRBD2 (5 bases). This CDR3 spans 14 amino acids. Germline values: CDR1 MNHEY, CDR2 SMNVEV (reference sequence). Trimming left V 0 bases short and J 7 bases short, with 10 bases between. The CDR3 sequence: CASSLSASLNEQFF. The CDR3 DNA is TGTGCCAGCAGTTTATCGGCTAGCCTGAATGAGCAGTTCTTC.

The V gene is TRBV3-1 (or the pseudogene TRBV3-2), the J gene TRBJ2-4, with D tentatively TRBD1 (6 bases). This CDR3 region has 15 residues. Germline V CDR1 and CDR2: LGHDT, YNNKEL (reference sequence). Trimming took 1 base from V and 8 from J, leaving 15 bases between them. The chain's CDR3 is CASSQAGQGSYIQYF. The CDR3, as DNA: TGTGCCAGCAGCCAAGCAGGCCAGGGGAGTTACATTCAGTACTTC.

The chain has TRBV19 and TRBJ2-7, with D possibly matching TRBD2 (6 bases). Trimming pared 3 bases from V and 0 bases from J, leaving 15 bases between. CDR3 length: 16 amino acids. Germline V gene lookup returns CDR1 LNHDA and CDR2 SQIVND (reference sequence). CDR3 region: CASSIPPRGGSYEQYV. The CDR3 DNA follows: TGTGCCAGTAGTATTCCGCCGAGGGGAGGCTCCTACGAGCAGTACGTC.

In DNA, the CDR3 is TGTGCCAGCAGCTCCCGGACTAGCGGATGGGATACGCAGTATTTT. It codes for CASSSRTSGWDTQYF. This chain uses TRBV7-2 with TRBJ2-3, with 10 positions matching TRBD2. Germline CDR1 and CDR2: SGHTA and FQGNSA. The CDR3 spans 15 residues. V trimming: 4 bases; J trimming: 6 bases; junction bases outside the gene matches: 7.

V is TRBV7-8 and J is TRBJ2-1; 10 nucleotides agree with TRBD1. CDR3 length: 15 amino acids. The V and J ends lost 5 bases and 6 bases, in that order; junction bases with no gene match: 7. CDR1 is SGHVS and CDR2 is FQNEAQ in the germline V gene. CDR3 nucleotides: TGTGCCAGCAGCACCGGACAGGGGGACCCCAATGAGCAGTTCTTC. Its translation: CASSTGQGDPNEQFF. Full variable domain (rest looked up from reference TRBV7-8 and TRBJ2-1): GAGVSQSPRYKVAKRGQDVALRCDPISGHVSLFWYQQALGQGPEFLTYFQNEAQLDKSGLPSDRFFAERPEGSVSTLKIQRTQQEDSAVYLCASSTGQGDPNEQFFGPGTRLTVL.

The V and J genes are TRBV6-6 and TRBJ1-1; 7 nucleotides line up with TRBD1. The germline gives CDR1 MNHNY, CDR2 SVGAGI (reference sequence). CDR3 size: 14 residues. V lost 2 bases to trimming and J lost 9 bases; unmatched junction nucleotides: 9. CDR3 protein: CASSYLGQEVQAFF. The CDR3 DNA is TGTGCCAGCAGTTACCTCGGACAGGAGGTTCAAGCTTTCTTT.

This chain links TRBV6-1 with TRBJ1-3, with D tentatively TRBD1 (5 bases). Germline CDR1 is MNHNS and CDR2 is SASEGT. The V gene lost 0 bases and the J gene lost 0 bases, with 6 bases spanning the gap. CDR3 length: 15 amino acids. CDR3 sequence reads: CASSEAQGSGNTIYF. As DNA, the CDR3 is TGTGCCAGCAGTGAAGCGCAGGGCTCTGGAAACACCATATATTTT.

The chain carries TRBV28 and TRBJ2-2, with a weak D call TRBD2 (5 bases). Germline V CDR1 and CDR2: MDHEN, SYDVKM. The length of the CDR3 is 15 residues. V gave up 3 bases and J gave up 4 bases, with 12 bases separating them. The CDR3 bases are TGTGCCAGCAGTTTGTGGGGAGACGGCACCGGGGAGCTGTTTTTT. Amino acids: CASSLWGDGTGELFF.